Listed below are T cell receptor beta chains from one sample, sequenced in a study of T-cell reconstitution after alpha-beta-depleted transplantation in children. TCRdb processed the PCR reads anew with MiXCR; each CDR3 protein has one entry. The sample lists about 310,000 distinct CDR3 sequences, approximately 23% occurring once. Sequences were derived from PBMCs, mostly from graft donor cells, sampled 180 days after TCRalphabeta/CD19-depleted stem cell transplant. Receptors originate from a male patient younger than 18 who had a stem cell transplant for acute lymphoblastic leukemia, so the T cells may come from the graft donor. The CDR3 runs from the conserved cysteine through the conserved F or W. Fields, in order: D gene, clone size, J gene, V gene, CDR3 DNA, CDR3 protein. The D gene is left open where the match is weak. Where a row states a size, it is once, few, many or the class of an expanded clone; other rows omit it.

>-|-|TRBJ1-1|TRBV14
TGTGCCAGCAGCCACCAGGTTGGTCACGCTTTCTTT
CASSHQVGHAFF
>-|many|TRBJ2-1|TRBV29-1
TGCAGCGTTGAGGGAGGTGTGGGCAATGAGCAGTTCTTC
CSVEGGVGNEQFF
>-|-|TRBJ1-1|TRBV2
TGTGCCAGCAGTGTTGGCAATTGGCGGACTGAAGCTTTCTTT
CASSVGNWRTEAFF
>TRBD1|-|TRBJ2-7|TRBV6-1
TGTGCCAGCACCCAGTTTCCGGGACAGGAAGCCTACGAGCAGTACTTC
CASTQFPGQEAYEQYF
>-|few|TRBJ2-7|TRBV7-9
TGTGCCAGCAGCTTACGAGGGCGGCCCGAGCAGTACTTC
CASSLRGRPEQYF
>TRBD1|few|TRBJ1-2|TRBV6-1
TGTGCCAGCAGCTCCCGGGACAGTGGAGCGTATAACTATGGCTACACCTTC
CASSSRDSGAYNYGYTF
>TRBD2|few|TRBJ2-1|TRBV5-1
TGCGCCAGCACCTTAGCGGGAGGGCCCGGGAATGAGCAGTTCTTC
CASTLAGGPGNEQFF
>TRBD1|-|TRBJ1-1|TRBV5-1
TGCGCCAGCAGCAAACCGACAGGGTTGAGGGCTGAAGCTTTCTTT
CASSKPTGLRAEAFF
>-|-|TRBJ2-1|TRBV2
TGTGCCAGCAGTGAGGATAGCTCCTACAATGAGCAGTTCTTC
CASSEDSSYNEQFF
>-|few|TRBJ2-1|TRBV6-2/TRBV6-3
TGTGCCAGCAGTTACACACTAGTTAATGAGCAGTTCTTC
CASSYTLVNEQFF
>-|-|TRBJ1-3|TRBV12-3/TRBV12-4
TGTGCCAGCAGTTTAGCGATTGCCTCTGGAAACACCATATATTTT
CASSLAIASGNTIYF
>-|-|TRBJ2-7|TRBV2
TGTGCCAGCACAAAGGGCCATAGCTCCTACGAGCAGTACTTC
CASTKGHSSYEQYF
>-|few|TRBJ2-5|TRBV20-1
TGCAGTGCTAGTCGGTCCCTGGGACTGCTACAAGAGACCCAGTACTTC
CSASRSLGLLQETQYF
>-|few|TRBJ2-1|TRBV20-1
TGCAGTGCTCAGGAGAATGAGCAGTTCTTC
CSAQENEQFF
>-|few|TRBJ2-7|TRBV15
TGTGCCACCAGCAGCGTTGACAGTACAGTTATTCACGAGCAGTACTTC
CATSSVDSTVIHEQYF
>-|few|TRBJ2-7|TRBV18
TGTGCCAGCTCACCAACTACGAGGTTCGGGCGCTACGAGCAGTACTTC
CASSPTTRFGRYEQYF
>TRBD1|-|TRBJ1-5|TRBV29-1
TGCAGCGTTGTAGAGACAGGGGCTAATCAGCCCCAGCATTTT
CSVVETGANQPQHF
>TRBD2|few|TRBJ2-5|TRBV10-3
TGTGCCATCAGAGCCGGGACTATAGAGACCCAGTACTTC
CAIRAGTIETQYF
>TRBD2|few|TRBJ2-3|TRBV7-2
TGTGCCAGCAGCACCCGACTAGCGGAAATTCCCACAGATACGCAGTATTTT
CASSTRLAEIPTDTQYF
>-|-|TRBJ1-2|TRBV6-5
TGTGCCAGCAGTTACGGTGCAGCGCGCTATGGCTACACCTTC
CASSYGAARYGYTF
>-|many|TRBJ1-6|TRBV12-3/TRBV12-4
TGTGCCAGCAGTTTAGCGGGGGCTGGTTATTCACCCCTCCACTTT
CASSLAGAGYSPLHF
>TRBD1|-|TRBJ2-2|TRBV7-3
TGTGCCAGCAGCCGACTTACAGGGGACACCGGGGAGCTGTTTTTT
CASSRLTGDTGELFF
>-|-|TRBJ2-2|TRBV2
TGTGCCAGCCACGTGAGGTTGAACACCGGGGAGCTGTTTTTT
CASHVRLNTGELFF
>TRBD2|-|TRBJ2-5|TRBV5-1
TGCGCCAGCAGGCCTAGCGGCAAAGAGACCCAGTACTTC
CASRPSGKETQYF
>-|few|TRBJ1-2|TRBV5-5
TGTGCCAGCAGCTTGACGGGGGGGGCCTATGGCTACACCTTC
CASSLTGGAYGYTF
>-|-|TRBJ1-5|TRBV7-6
TGTGCCAGCAGCGCCACAGGGAGAGATCAGCCCCAGCATTTT
CASSATGRDQPQHF
>-|-|TRBJ1-2|TRBV9
TGTGCCAGCAGCGTAAACCCCGAAACTTATGGCTACACCTTC
CASSVNPETYGYTF
>-|few|TRBJ1-1|TRBV9
TGTGCCAGCAGCGTAGGGTCAGGACTCCTGATGAACACTGAAGCTTTCTTT
CASSVGSGLLMNTEAFF
>TRBD1|few|TRBJ1-2|TRBV7-9
TGTGCCAGCAGCTCACAGGGGCTCGGACATGGCTACACCTTC
CASSSQGLGHGYTF
>TRBD2|-|TRBJ2-7|TRBV6-5
TGTGCCAGCAGTTACCTAGCGGGAGGGGGCTACGAGCAGTACTTC
CASSYLAGGGYEQYF
>TRBD2|-|TRBJ2-3|TRBV4-1
TGCGCCAGCAGCCAAGAGTCTAGCGGGAGGGTTACAGATACGCAGTATTTT
CASSQESSGRVTDTQYF
>TRBD2|few|TRBJ2-7|TRBV9
TGTGCCAGCAGCGTTGGGTTGGCGGGAGGGCCCCACGAGCAGTACTTC
CASSVGLAGGPHEQYF
>-|-|TRBJ1-5|TRBV21-1
TGTGCCAGCAGCCCCCGCCCATGGGGGAACTCCAATCAGCCCCAGCATTTT
CASSPRPWGNSNQPQHF
>TRBD1|-|TRBJ2-2|TRBV4-1
TGCGCCAGCAGCCACTGGGACAGGGTTACCGGGGAGCTGTTTTTT
CASSHWDRVTGELFF
>-|-|TRBJ2-3|TRBV27
TGTGCCGTCCGATCGGGGGACGGGATTAGCACAGATACGCAGTATTTT
CAVRSGDGISTDTQYF
>-|-|TRBJ1-6|TRBV9
TGTGCCAGCAGCGCCCAGGGAAGATTCTATAATTCACCCCTCCACTTT
CASSAQGRFYNSPLHF
>-|-|TRBJ2-1|TRBV11-1
TGTGCCAGCAGCCGGACCAGGTCCTACAATGAGCAGTTCTTC
CASSRTRSYNEQFF
>-|few|TRBJ2-7|TRBV11-2
TGTGCCAGCAGCTTCCCCGGGACAAGTCCGAGTGAGCAGTACTTC
CASSFPGTSPSEQYF
>-|-|TRBJ1-5|TRBV12-3/TRBV12-4
TGTGCCAGCAGTAAGCAGGGAGGGAGTCAGCCCCAGCATTTT
CASSKQGGSQPQHF
>TRBD1|few|TRBJ1-2|TRBV7-3
TGTGCCAGCAGCTTGGACAGGGTTGGGGGCTACACCTTC
CASSLDRVGGYTF
>TRBD2|few|TRBJ2-1|TRBV6-5
TGTGCCAGCAGTTCGGGACTAGCCTACAATGAGCAGTTCTTC
CASSSGLAYNEQFF
>-|-|TRBJ2-7|TRBV12-3/TRBV12-4
TGTGCCAGCAGCCCCGAGGCCACAGACTACGAGCAGTACTTC
CASSPEATDYEQYF
>-|-|TRBJ2-1|TRBV7-3
TGTGCCAGCAGCGTCGGGTGGGTTTCGTACAATGAGCAGTTCTTC
CASSVGWVSYNEQFF
>TRBD1|-|TRBJ2-6|TRBV12-3/TRBV12-4
TGTGCCAGCAGTTTAGACGTGTGGACAGGGACCTTCTCTGGGGCCAACGTCCTGACTTTC
CASSLDVWTGTFSGANVLTF
>-|few|TRBJ2-1|TRBV20-1
TGCAGTGCTAGAGATTCCCTCGCGGTACATGAGCAGTTCTTC
CSARDSLAVHEQFF
>-|-|TRBJ1-5|TRBV6-2/TRBV6-3
TGTGCCAGCAGTTACCTTCACCAGGGCCAGCATTTT
CASSYLHQGQHF
>TRBD1|-|TRBJ1-5|TRBV4-1
TGCGCCAGCAGCCAAGGGGACAGGGGCGACAGGAGCAATCAGCCCCAGCATTTT
CASSQGDRGDRSNQPQHF